This entry lists 14 T cell receptor beta chains sequenced from one sample in a study of circulating and synovial CD4+ cells in juvenile arthritis. Clones were read by immunoSEQ multiplex PCR, and TCRdb kept only the in-frame ones, dropping some. The sample holds about 33,000 clones, 90% to 95% seen once. Sequenced: CD4+ T cells from blood. Every receptor here comes from a human donor with juvenile idiopathic arthritis.

DNA for the CDR3: TGTGCCAGCAGCGGCCGGGTCCCCGGGAGCGATGAGCAGTTCTTC. Encoded protein: CASSGRVPGSDEQFF. V gene TRBV7-9 combines with J gene TRBJ2-1, with D maybe TRBD2 (6 bases). Germline CDR1 is SEHNR and CDR2 is FQNEAQ (reference sequence). Trimming stripped 5 bases from V and 8 bases from J, with 19 bases between. The CDR3 length is 15 residues.

The chain couples TRBV19 to TRBJ2-5; tentative D call: TRBD1 (6 bases). This CDR3 is built from 15 residues. Germline V gene lookup returns CDR1 LNHDA and CDR2 SQIVND (reference sequence). The V and J ends lost 4 bases and 3 bases respectively, with 15 bases between them. CDR3: CASSNPGTPKETQYF. CDR3 DNA sequence: TGTGCCAGTAGTAATCCCGGGACACCCAAAGAGACCCAGTACTTC.

The CDR3 DNA sequence: TGTGCCAGTAGGCGGGGGGCGGACATTCAGTACTTC. Translated, it gives CASRRGADIQYF. This rearrangement joins TRBV6-1 to TRBJ2-4, with 8 positions matching TRBD2. CDR3 length equals 12 residues. With V trimmed by 9 bases and J by 8 bases, 6 bases remained unmatched. In germline, CDR1 is MNHNS, CDR2 SASEGT.

The chain carries TRBV5-1 and TRBJ2-1; D unresolved. The CDR3 is 17 residues long. The germline gives CDR1 SGHRS, CDR2 YFSETQ. Deletions cut 4 bases from V and 4 bases from J, with 21 bases between. This chain's CDR3 is CASSRRVAPTTYNEQFF. The CDR3 bases are TGCGCCAGCAGCCGAAGAGTCGCCCCAACGACATACAATGAGCAGTTCTTC.

J is TRBJ1-1 and V is TRBV28, with D perhaps matching TRBD1 (6 bases). The CDR3 has 12 residues. Germline-derived CDR1 and CDR2 are MDHEN and SYDVKM. V shed 3 bases and J shed 5 bases, with 7 bases lying between them. The CDR3 sequence: CASSLGQTEAFF. Here the CDR3 DNA reads TGTGCCAGCAGTTTGGGACAAACTGAAGCTTTCTTT.

V usage is TRBV18 and J usage is TRBJ2-3, with unresolved D. V was shortened by 3 bases and J by 1 base, with 5 bases between the two germline ends. This CDR3 is built from 13 residues. Germline values: CDR1 KGHSH, CDR2 LQKENI. CDR3 in DNA: TGTGCCAGCTCACCCCCCGGCACAGATACGCAGTATTTT. Protein sequence: CASSPPGTDTQYF.

The chain carries TRBV19 and TRBJ1-1; TRBD1 agrees at 9 bases. Looked up from germline, CDR1 is LNHDA and CDR2 is SQIVND (reference sequence). CDR3 length equals 16 residues. The V gene end was trimmed by 5 bases and the J gene end by 0 bases; junction bases not matched to a gene: 7. CDR3 DNA: TGTGCCAGTAGTCCCCGGACAGGGGTGATGAACACTGAAGCTTTCTTT. Translated, it gives CASSPRTGVMNTEAFF.

V is TRBV14 and J is TRBJ1-3; D uncertain. V lost 4 bases to trimming and J lost 0 bases, with 13 bases between them. The CDR3 loop spans 16 amino acids. In germline, CDR1 is SGHDN, CDR2 FVKESK. CDR3 DNA sequence: TGTGCCAGCAGCCCAGTAGGACGGGGCTCTGGAAACACCATATATTTT. Its translation is CASSPVGRGSGNTIYF.

The chain employs TRBV19 and TRBJ1-2; 8 positions agree with TRBD1. The germline V gene encodes CDR1 LNHDA and CDR2 SQIVND (reference sequence). The length of the CDR3 is 15 residues. Unmatched junction bases numbered 8, after V lost 5 bases and J lost 3 bases. CDR3 coding DNA: TGTGCCAGTAGTCGGACAGGGTCCGGGGACTATGGCTACACCTTC. It specifies CASSRTGSGDYGYTF.

V usage is TRBV2 and J usage is TRBJ2-7, with a possible D match to TRBD2 (6 bases). V lost 4 bases, J lost 0 bases, and 16 bases lay in between. Germline lookup yields CDR1 SNHLY and CDR2 FYNNEI. The CDR3 runs 16 residues. CDR3 loop: CASSGSGRGPSYEQYF. CDR3 DNA: TGTGCCAGCAGTGGATCCGGGCGGGGCCCCTCCTACGAGCAGTACTTC.

The chain carries TRBV19 and TRBJ1-1; D not certain. This CDR3 region has 13 residues. Trimming pared 3 bases from V and 4 bases from J, leaving 9 bases between. CDR1 LNHDA and CDR2 SQIVND come from the germline V gene (reference sequence). The CDR3 coding sequence is TGTGCCAGTAGTATCTCTCTCTCCACTGAAGCTTTCTTT. Its translation is CASSISLSTEAFF. Full variable domain (rest looked up from reference TRBV19 and TRBJ1-1): DGGITQSPKYLFRKEGQNVTLSCEQNLNHDAMYWYRQDPGQGLRLIYYSQIVNDFQKGDIAEGYSVSREKKESFPLTVTSAQKNPTAFYLCASSISLSTEAFFGQGTRLTVV.

The chain links TRBV9 to TRBJ2-5; maybe TRBD1 (7 bases). The V gene's germline CDR1 is SGDLS and CDR2 YYNGEE. The length of the CDR3 is 18 residues. V lost 0 bases and J lost 5, with 23 bases in between. The CDR3 here is CASSVVNPGGRVFETQYF. Here the CDR3 DNA reads TGTGCCAGCAGCGTAGTAAATCCAGGGGGGCGAGTTTTTGAGACCCAGTACTTC.

This chain links TRBV5-6 with TRBJ2-2; the match to TRBD2 covers 14 bases. Germline V gene sequence: CDR1 SGHDT, CDR2 YYEEEE. CDR3 length: 17 residues. V lost 0 bases, J lost 6 bases, and 4 bases stayed unmatched. CDR3 DNA sequence: TGTGCCAGCAGCTTGGGACCGGGACTAGCGGGGGCCGGGGAGCTGTTTTTT. Its translation: CASSLGPGLAGAGELFF.

This chain links TRBV30 with TRBJ2-5; 10 bases map to TRBD2. Trimming took 0 bases from V and 4 from J; bases not matched to a gene: 11. The CDR3 loop spans 17 amino acids. Per the germline V gene, CDR1 is GTSNPN and CDR2 is SVGIG (reference sequence). CDR3 residues: CAWSVPKREGFRETQYF. CDR3 bases: TGTGCCTGGAGTGTACCGAAGCGGGAGGGATTTCGAGAGACCCAGTACTTC.